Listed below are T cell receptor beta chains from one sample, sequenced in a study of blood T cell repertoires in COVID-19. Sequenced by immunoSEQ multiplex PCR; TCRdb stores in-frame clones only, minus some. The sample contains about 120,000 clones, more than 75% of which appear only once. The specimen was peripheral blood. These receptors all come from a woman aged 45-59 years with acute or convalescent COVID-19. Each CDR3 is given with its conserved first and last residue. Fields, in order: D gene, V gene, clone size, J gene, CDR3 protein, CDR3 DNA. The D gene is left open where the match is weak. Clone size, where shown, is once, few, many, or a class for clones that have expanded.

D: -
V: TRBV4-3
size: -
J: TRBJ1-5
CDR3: CASSQDRTPSNQPQHF
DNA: TGCGCCAGCAGCCAAGATCGGACTCCCAGCAATCAGCCCCAGCATTTT

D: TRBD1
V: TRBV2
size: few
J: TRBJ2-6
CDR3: CASTRDRGSSGANVLTF
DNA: TGTGCCAGCACCCGGGACAGGGGAAGCTCTGGGGCCAACGTCCTGACTTTC

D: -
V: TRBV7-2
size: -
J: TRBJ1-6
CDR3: CASSLAEPGQFLSYNSPLHF
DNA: TGTGCCAGCAGCTTAGCGGAGCCAGGACAGTTCCTCTCCTATAATTCACCCCTCCACTTT

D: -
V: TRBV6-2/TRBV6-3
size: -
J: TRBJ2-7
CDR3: CASSYYTEQYF
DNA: TGTGCCAGCAGTTACTACACGGAGCAGTACTTC

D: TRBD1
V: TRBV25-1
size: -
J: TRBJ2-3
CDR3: CASSATTGTGYPTDTQYF
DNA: TGTGCCAGCAGTGCAACGACCGGGACAGGGTATCCCACAGATACGCAGTATTTT

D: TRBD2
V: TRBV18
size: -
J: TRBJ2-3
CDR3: CASSPASSGSTDTQYF
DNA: TGTGCCAGCTCACCAGCGTCTAGCGGTTCGACAGATACGCAGTATTTT

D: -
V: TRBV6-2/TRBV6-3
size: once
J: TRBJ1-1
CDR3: CASSFPLTPGTEAFF
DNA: TGTGCCAGCAGTTTCCCTCTGACGCCGGGCACTGAAGCTTTCTTT

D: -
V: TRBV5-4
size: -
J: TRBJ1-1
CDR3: CASSLQGMMNTEAFF
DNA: TGTGCCAGCAGCTTGCAGGGGATGATGAACACTGAAGCTTTCTTT

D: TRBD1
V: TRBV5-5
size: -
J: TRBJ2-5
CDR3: CASSFGGQAGETQYF
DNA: TGTGCCAGCAGCTTCGGTGGACAGGCAGGGGAGACCCAGTACTTC

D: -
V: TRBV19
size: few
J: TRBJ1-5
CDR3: CASSGGSQGQPQHF
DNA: TGTGCCAGTAGTGGAGGATCCCAGGGGCAGCCCCAGCATTTT

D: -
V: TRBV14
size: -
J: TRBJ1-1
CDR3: CASQGRLSTEAFF
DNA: TGTGCCAGCCAGGGGCGCCTATCCACTGAAGCTTTCTTT

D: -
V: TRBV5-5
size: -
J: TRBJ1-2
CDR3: CASSSTPWTVRDGYTF
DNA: TGTGCCAGCAGCTCGACCCCCTGGACAGTTCGCGATGGCTACACCTTC

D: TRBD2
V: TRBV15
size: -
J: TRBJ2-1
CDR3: CATSRSGTPGNEQFF
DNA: TGTGCCACCAGCAGAAGCGGGACTCCTGGTAATGAGCAGTTCTTC

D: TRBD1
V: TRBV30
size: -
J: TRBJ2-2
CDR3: CAWMGTANTGELFF
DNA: TGTGCCTGGATGGGGACAGCTAACACCGGGGAGCTGTTTTTT

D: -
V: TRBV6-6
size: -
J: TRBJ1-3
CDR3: CASSYATGITGNTIYF
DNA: TGTGCCAGCAGTTACGCAACAGGGATAACTGGAAACACCATATATTTT

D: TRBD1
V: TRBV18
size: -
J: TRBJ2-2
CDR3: CASSLGQGMTGELFF
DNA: TGTGCCAGCTCCCTCGGACAGGGGATGACCGGGGAGCTGTTTTTT

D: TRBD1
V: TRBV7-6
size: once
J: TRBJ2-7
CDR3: CASSLDRPRTGRHEQYF
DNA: TGTGCCAGCAGCTTAGACCGCCCCCGGACAGGGAGGCACGAGCAGTACTTC

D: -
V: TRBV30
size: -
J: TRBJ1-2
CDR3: CASYSTGRRGGYTF
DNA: TGTGCCTCCTATTCAACAGGTCGGAGGGGTGGCTACACCTTC

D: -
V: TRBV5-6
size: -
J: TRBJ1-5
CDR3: CASSFGRGGYSNQPQHF
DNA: TGTGCCAGCAGCTTTGGGAGAGGTGGATATAGCAATCAGCCCCAGCATTTT

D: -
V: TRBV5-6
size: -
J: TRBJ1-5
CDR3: CASSSGRNQPQHF
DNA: TGTGCCAGCAGCTCCGGGAGAAATCAGCCCCAGCATTTT

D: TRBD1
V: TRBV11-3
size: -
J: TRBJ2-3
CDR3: CASSLGGTGYSGRIDTQYF
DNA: TGTGCCAGCAGCTTAGGGGGGACAGGCTATAGCGGCCGGATAGATACGCAGTATTTT

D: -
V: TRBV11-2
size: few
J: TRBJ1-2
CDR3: CASRPNDRNWYGYTF
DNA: TGTGCCAGCAGACCGAACGACAGGAATTGGTATGGCTACACCTTC

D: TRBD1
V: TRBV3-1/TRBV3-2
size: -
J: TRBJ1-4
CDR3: CASSPGQGLQEKLFF
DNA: TGTGCCAGCAGCCCGGGACAGGGACTACAGGAAAAACTGTTTTTT

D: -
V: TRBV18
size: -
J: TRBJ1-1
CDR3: CASSPRQNTEAFF
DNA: TGTGCCAGCTCACCAAGACAGAACACTGAAGCTTTCTTT

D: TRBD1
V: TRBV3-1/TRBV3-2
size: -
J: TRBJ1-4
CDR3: CASSQRTGKNEKLFF
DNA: TGTGCCAGCAGCCAACGGACAGGGAAGAATGAAAAACTGTTTTTT

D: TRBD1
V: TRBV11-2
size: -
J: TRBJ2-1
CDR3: CASRADRAYYNEQFF
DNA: TGTGCCAGCAGAGCGGACAGGGCCTACTACAATGAGCAGTTCTTC

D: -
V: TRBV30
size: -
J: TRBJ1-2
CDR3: CAWSLGGYGYTF
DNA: TGTGCCTGGAGCCTCGGAGGGTATGGCTACACCTTC

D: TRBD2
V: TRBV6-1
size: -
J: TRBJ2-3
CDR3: CASSAGGPVFTDTQYF
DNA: TGTGCCAGCAGTGCGGGGGGGCCGGTTTTCACAGATACGCAGTATTTT

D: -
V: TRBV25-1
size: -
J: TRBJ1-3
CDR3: CASSEGGAGNTIYF
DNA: TGTGCCAGCTCCGAGGGGGGGGCCGGAAACACCATATATTTT

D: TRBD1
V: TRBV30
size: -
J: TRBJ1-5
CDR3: CAWSTGTGDRPQHF
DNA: TGTGCCTGGAGTACAGGGACAGGGGACCGCCCCCAGCATTTT

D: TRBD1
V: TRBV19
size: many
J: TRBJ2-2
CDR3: CASSKGQGWAGELFF
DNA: TGTGCCAGTAGTAAAGGACAGGGGTGGGCCGGGGAGCTGTTTTTT

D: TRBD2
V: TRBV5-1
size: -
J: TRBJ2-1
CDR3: CASSSTSGGSYNEQFF
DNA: TGCGCCAGCAGCTCCACTAGCGGGGGCTCCTACAATGAGCAGTTCTTC